These 2 T cell receptor beta chains were all obtained from the same sample, sequenced in a study of T cell responses to AZD1222 COVID-19 vaccine. Produced via immunoSEQ multiplex PCR; TCRdb's table is partial and in-frame only. The table shows 100,000 to 150,000 clones, with around 87% occurring only once. Material: peripheral blood, obtained on day 0 of AZD1222 vaccination. The source of these receptors is an adult in good health.

V gene TRBV11-2 combines with J gene TRBJ2-1; tentatively, D is TRBD2 (6 bases). In germline, CDR1 is SGHAT, CDR2 FQNNGV. The CDR3 extends over 14 amino acids. The V end was cut by 5 bases, the J end by 7 bases, with 15 bases between. CDR3 sequence reads: CASSRLGELNEQFF. In DNA, the CDR3 is TGTGCCAGCAGCCGACTAGGGGAATTGAATGAGCAGTTCTTC.

This clone turned up a few times. This rearrangement joins TRBV5-1 to TRBJ1-2; D is unclear. This CDR3 is 13 amino acids long. Deletions cut 0 bases from V and 8 bases from J, with 11 bases between. Germline CDR1 is SGHRS and CDR2 is YFSETQ. CDR3 in DNA: TGCGCCAGCAGCTTGGCCGGGGTGGGAGGCTACACCTTC. Its protein is CASSLAGVGGYTF. The full variable domain, rest sourced from reference TRBV5-1 and TRBJ1-2, is KAGVTQTPRYLIKTRGQQVTLSCSPISGHRSVSWYQQTPGQGLQFLFEYFSETQRNKGNFPGRFSGRQFSNSRSEMNVSTLELGDSALYLCASSLAGVGGYTFGSGTRLTVV.